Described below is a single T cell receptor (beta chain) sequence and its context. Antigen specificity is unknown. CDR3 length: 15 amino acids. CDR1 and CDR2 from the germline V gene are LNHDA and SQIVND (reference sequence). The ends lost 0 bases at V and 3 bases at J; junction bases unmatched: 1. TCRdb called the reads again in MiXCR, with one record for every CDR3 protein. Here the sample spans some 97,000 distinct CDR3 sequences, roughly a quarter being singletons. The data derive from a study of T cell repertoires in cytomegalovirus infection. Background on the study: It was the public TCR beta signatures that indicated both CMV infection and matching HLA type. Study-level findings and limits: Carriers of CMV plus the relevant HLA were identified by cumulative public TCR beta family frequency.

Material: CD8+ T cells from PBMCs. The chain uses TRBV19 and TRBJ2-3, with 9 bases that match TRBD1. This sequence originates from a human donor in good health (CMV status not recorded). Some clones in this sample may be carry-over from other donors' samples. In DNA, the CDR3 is TGTGCCAGTAGTATAGAGGACAGGGGAACAGATACGCAGTATTTT. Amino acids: CASSIEDRGTDTQYF.